The 25 T cell receptor beta chains presented below share a single source sample, sequenced in a study of CXCR3-negative and CXCR3-positive naive CD8 T cells. The libraries of TRB cDNA were prepared using 5' RACE with UMI labels. TCRdb derives one entry per CDR3 protein from the 5' RACE reads, leaving out DNA. The listing records 70,000 to 95,000 distinct CDR3 sequences. Sequencing used naive CXCR3- CD8+ T cells from blood. As to subset: CD45RO-CCR7+CD27+CD95- naive CD8+ T cells lacking CXCR3 (TNR3-). These receptors all stem from a human donor in good health. Some clones in this sample may be carry-over from other donors' samples.

This chain uses TRBV7-9 with TRBJ1-2; the D call of TRBD1 rests on TCRdb alone, since no DNA is present to check it. Germline CDR1 reads SEHNR; CDR2 reads FQNEAQ (reference sequence). The CDR3 spans 13 residues. CDR3 protein: CASNPVSDYGYTF.

V and J are TRBV7-9 and TRBJ1-4; TCRdb reports TRBD1, a call that lacks DNA to check it against. The CDR3 is made up of 16 amino acids. Germline assignment: CDR1 SEHNR and CDR2 FQNEAQ (reference sequence). CDR3 amino acids: CASSSTGVATNEKLFF.

V is TRBV29-1 and J is TRBJ1-5; TCRdb reports TRBD1, a call that lacks DNA to check it against. This CDR3 is 15 amino acids long. Germline CDR1 and CDR2: SQVTM and ANQGSEA. CDR3 loop: CSVVWEEILGQPQHF.

Here the CDR3 reads CAWSDGDSNYGYTF. The V gene is TRBV30, the J gene TRBJ1-2. The CDR3 is 14 amino acids. Germline V gives CDR1 GTSNPN, CDR2 SVGIG (reference sequence).

The chain combines TRBV3-1 with TRBJ1-6; there is no DNA to check the TCRdb D call of TRBD1. The germline CDR1 and CDR2 sequences are LGHDT and YNNKEL (reference sequence). CDR3 length: 16 residues. The CDR3 sequence: CASSHDFGQENSPLHF.

V is TRBV6-5 and J is TRBJ2-1. The CDR3 spans 14 residues. Germline V gene lookup returns CDR1 MNHEY and CDR2 SVGAGI. The CDR3 sequence is CASSYNWQYNEQFF.

The V call is TRBV14, the J call TRBJ2-5; as DNA is missing, the TRBD2 call by TCRdb cannot be tested. The V gene's germline CDR1 is SGHDN and CDR2 FVKESK. The CDR3 sequence is 15 residues long. CDR3 in amino acids: CASSNLAGDQETQYF.

The CDR3 spells CASTTGDRDEQYF. This chain connects TRBV5-1 to TRBJ2-7; as DNA is missing, the TRBD1 call by TCRdb cannot be tested. This CDR3 spans 13 amino acids. Germline V lookup: CDR1 SGHRS, CDR2 YFSETQ.

The chain has TRBV9 and TRBJ2-1; no DNA is available, so the TRBD2 call from TCRdb remains unchecked. CDR3 size: 17 residues. Germline CDR1 reads SGDLS; CDR2 reads YYNGEE. CDR3 in amino acids: CASSVASGLADPKEEFF.

The rearrangement uses TRBV10-1 and TRBJ2-7; TCRdb picks TRBD2, but there is no DNA to check that call. The germline V gene encodes CDR1 WNHNN and CDR2 SYGVQD (reference sequence). The CDR3 extends over 19 amino acids. The CDR3 loop is CATPRTSGRGDDPLYEQYF.

The rearrangement links TRBV28 to TRBJ2-2. The CDR3 totals 14 residues. Germline-derived CDR1 and CDR2 are MDHEN and SYDVKM. CDR3 protein: CASSLSTNTGELFF. The whole variable domain, filled in from reference TRBV28 and TRBJ2-2, reads DVKVTQSSRYLVKRTGEKVFLECVQDMDHENMFWYRQDPGLGLRLIYFSYDVKMKEKGDIPEGYSVSREKKERFSLILESASTNQTSMYLCASSLSTNTGELFFGEGSRLTVL.

V gene TRBV29-1 combines with J gene TRBJ2-1. The CDR3 length is 12 residues. Looked up from germline, CDR1 is SQVTM and CDR2 is ANQGSEA. The CDR3: CSVEHSYNEQFF.

This chain joins TRBV29-1 and TRBJ2-1; absent DNA, TCRdb's TRBD2 call cannot be checked. Germline values: CDR1 SQVTM, CDR2 ANQGSEA. CDR3 length equals 11 residues. This chain's CDR3 is CSVRQRNEQFF.

The chain links TRBV29-1 to TRBJ2-3; TCRdb's D gene call, TRBD1, goes unchecked for lack of DNA. This CDR3 spans 17 amino acids. CDR1 SQVTM and CDR2 ANQGSEA come from the germline V gene. This chain's CDR3 is CSVEALSAKQSTDTQYF.

The chain carries TRBV4-1 and TRBJ1-1; the D call from TCRdb, TRBD1, cannot be confirmed without DNA. This CDR3 is built from 14 residues. Germline lookup yields CDR1 MGHRA and CDR2 YSYEKL. The CDR3 here is CASSQFNGGTEAFF.

The chain couples TRBV5-5 to TRBJ1-5; checking the TCRdb D call of TRBD1 is not possible without DNA. Germline CDR1 and CDR2: SGHKS and YYEKEE (reference sequence). CDR3 length: 15 residues. CDR3: CASSLYRDLNQPQHF.

The chain employs TRBV7-2 and TRBJ2-7; the D call of TRBD2 rests on TCRdb alone, since no DNA is present to check it. Germline CDR1 and CDR2: SGHTA and FQGNSA. The CDR3 has 13 residues. The CDR3 is CASSFGARYEQYF.

The chain employs TRBV7-9 and TRBJ1-6; as DNA is missing, the TRBD1 call by TCRdb cannot be tested. This CDR3 is built from 15 residues. The germline V gene encodes CDR1 SEHNR and CDR2 FQNEAQ (reference sequence). The CDR3 region is CASSGGTGGFSPLHF.

The V call is TRBV15, the J call TRBJ2-1; the TCRdb D gene call, TRBD1, has no DNA to confirm it. Germline CDR1 is LNHNV and CDR2 is YYDKDF (reference sequence). The CDR3 covers 17 residues. CDR3 sequence: CATSSARVLTLSNEQFF.

This rearrangement joins TRBV29-1 to TRBJ2-5; the TCRdb D gene call, TRBD1, has no DNA to confirm it. The CDR3 is 15 residues long. CDR1 is SQVTM and CDR2 is ANQGSEA in the germline V gene. CDR3 sequence: CSVDFRGRRQETQYF. Supplemented by reference TRBV29-1 and TRBJ2-5, the full variable domain reads SAVISQKPSRDICQRGTSLTIQCQVDSQVTMMFWYRQQPGQSLTLIATANQGSEATYESGFVIDKFPISRPNLTFSTLTVSNMSPEDSSIYLCSVDFRGRRQETQYFGPGTRLLVL.

The chain joins TRBV10-3 to TRBJ2-7; TCRdb indicates TRBD1, and absent DNA this call remains unverified. The CDR3 is made up of 14 amino acids. CDR1 ENHRY and CDR2 SYGVKD come from the germline V gene. The CDR3 sequence: CAISDLGPAAEQYF.

This chain joins TRBV5-1 and TRBJ1-1. The CDR3 sequence is 12 residues long. Per the germline V gene, CDR1 is SGHRS and CDR2 is YFSETQ. CDR3 region: CASSLVNTEAFF.

The chain combines TRBV4-2 with TRBJ2-1; TCRdb selects TRBD2, and the lack of DNA leaves this call unchecked. Germline CDR1 reads LGHNA; CDR2 reads YNFKEQ. The CDR3 length is 16 residues. CDR3 sequence: CASSQEAEYSYNEQFF.

This rearrangement joins TRBV7-6 to TRBJ2-7; without DNA, the TCRdb call of TRBD1 cannot be checked. There are 13 residues in the CDR3. Germline CDR1 reads SGHVS; CDR2 reads FNYEAQ. The CDR3 sequence is CASSPLLTGEQYF.

The chain couples TRBV9 to TRBJ2-7; TCRdb reports TRBD1, a call that lacks DNA to check it against. The CDR3 has 12 residues. CDR1 and CDR2 (germline): SGDLS, YYNGEE. CDR3: CASNRGGNEQYF.